A single sample is the source of the 31 T cell receptor beta chains below, sequenced in a study of cytomegalovirus exposure and HLA in healthy donors. In the PCR, 60 Vbeta and 13 Jbeta primers were used. TCRdb keeps only in-frame clones here, not all; method: immunoSEQ multiplex PCR. Found here are about 150,000 clones, roughly 80% of them singletons; the top ten hold roughly 13%. Sequencing was done on a sample of PBMCs. These receptors were taken from a young man in good health and CMV-seropositive.

The chain is built from TRBV23-1 and TRBJ2-7; 10 nucleotides line up with TRBD1. TRBV23-1 is designated an ORF whose function remains uncertain. The junction had 22 bases not matched to a gene; V was cut back by 1 base and J by 4 bases. The length of the CDR3 is 21 residues. CDR3: CASSQFIVRQGARGSPYEQYF. The DNA for the CDR3 is TGCGCCAGCAGTCAATTTATCGTGAGACAGGGGGCGCGCGGGAGTCCGTACGAGCAGTACTTC.

A remark on this clone: The sample has other DNA sequences that encode this CDR3 too. V usage is TRBV5-6 and J usage is TRBJ2-1, with D unclear. CDR1 SGHDT and CDR2 YYEEEE come from the germline V gene. The CDR3 loop spans 13 amino acids. Trimming left V 4 bases short and J 2 bases short, with 7 bases between. CDR3 nucleotide sequence: TGTGCCAGCAGCCTCCGGGCCTACAATGAGCAGTTCTTC. This sequence encodes CASSLRAYNEQFF.

This chain joins TRBV11-3 and TRBJ2-3; 9 bases are shared with TRBD1. The CDR3 runs 17 residues. Germline V gives CDR1 SGHNT, CDR2 YENEEA. The V and J ends lost 5 bases and 0 bases, in that order; junction bases with no gene match: 9. CDR3 amino acids: CASSPYPGQGSTDTQYF. CDR3 nucleotide sequence: TGTGCCAGCAGCCCTTATCCGGGACAGGGCAGCACAGATACGCAGTATTTT.

This clone was detected only a few times. The chain couples TRBV19 to TRBJ2-2, with a tentative D call TRBD1 (6 bases). Germline lookup yields CDR1 LNHDA and CDR2 SQIVND (reference sequence). The length of the CDR3 is 14 residues. V lost 6 bases to trimming and J lost 1 base, with 9 bases between them. CDR3 nucleotides: TGTGCCAGTAGAAAGACAGGGAACACCGGGGAGCTGTTTTTT. Its protein product is CASRKTGNTGELFF. Full variable domain (remainder filled in from reference TRBV19 and TRBJ2-2): DGGITQSPKYLFRKEGQNVTLSCEQNLNHDAMYWYRQDPGQGLRLIYYSQIVNDFQKGDIAEGYSVSREKKESFPLTVTSAQKNPTAFYLCASRKTGNTGELFFGEGSRLTVL.

This rearrangement joins TRBV11-2 to TRBJ2-5, with TRBD1 matching 8 bases. With V trimmed by 5 bases and J by 0 bases, 5 bases remained unmatched. CDR1 and CDR2 from the germline V gene are SGHAT and FQNNGV. This CDR3 comprises 15 residues. The CDR3 DNA is TGTGCCAGCAGCCCTAACAGGGGGAACCAAGAGACCCAGTACTTC. Residues: CASSPNRGNQETQYF.

As for this clone: Its ends do not fully match the called genes, so a read error is possible. The same CDR3 is also encoded by other DNA sequences in this sample. V gene TRBV5-4 combines with J gene TRBJ2-5, with 14 bases aligning to TRBD2. CDR3 length equals 18 residues. Per germline, CDR1 SGHNT and CDR2 YYREEE (reference sequence). CDR3 amino acids: CASSLGGTSGSQQETQYF. The CDR3 DNA reads as TGTGCTAGCAGCTTGGGCGGGACTAGCGGGAGCCAACAAGAGACCCAGTACTTC.

The chain joins TRBV2 to TRBJ1-1, with no clear D. V was shortened by 7 bases and J by 0 bases, with 9 bases between the two germline ends. The CDR3 is 13 residues long. CDR1 is SNHLY and CDR2 is FYNNEI in the germline V gene. The CDR3 bases are TGTGCCAGCACTACAGATATGAACACTGAAGCTTTCTTT. It yields the protein CASTTDMNTEAFF.

J is TRBJ2-1 and V is TRBV2; 7 nucleotides align to TRBD1. Germline V CDR1 and CDR2: SNHLY, FYNNEI. V gave up 5 bases and J gave up 4 bases; unmatched junction bases: 11. This CDR3 has 16 residues. CDR3 residues: CASSFEPGQPYNEQFF. CDR3 DNA sequence: TGTGCCAGCAGTTTTGAACCGGGACAGCCATACAATGAGCAGTTCTTC.

The chain has TRBV27 and TRBJ2-2; D gene uncertain. CDR1 is MNHEY and CDR2 is SMNVEV in the germline V gene (reference sequence). The CDR3 has 15 residues. With 3 bases removed from V and 1 base from J, the gap between germline ends came to 9 bases. The CDR3 bases are TGTGCCAGCAGTTTCCTGCTCAGGAACACCGGGGAGCTGTTTTTT. This gives the protein CASSFLLRNTGELFF.

The chain has TRBV5-6 and TRBJ2-7, with 13 bases matching TRBD2. V lost 4 bases to trimming and J lost 6 bases; unmatched junction nucleotides: 4. This CDR3 has 14 amino acids. Germline CDR1 is SGHDT and CDR2 is YYEEEE. DNA for the CDR3: TGTGCCAGCAGCCTAGGACTAGCGGGAGCCGAGCAGTACTTC. Its protein product is CASSLGLAGAEQYF.

The chain uses TRBV11-2 and TRBJ2-7, with 7 bases fitting TRBD2. The V and J ends lost 0 bases and 3 bases, in that order; junction bases with no gene match: 5. The CDR3 sequence is 15 residues long. Per the germline V gene, CDR1 is SGHAT and CDR2 is FQNNGV. DNA for the CDR3: TGTGCCAGCAGCTTAGAGTCGGGACTAAACTACGAGCAGTACTTC. This sequence encodes CASSLESGLNYEQYF. Together with reference TRBV11-2 and TRBJ2-7, the CDR3 gives the full variable domain: EAGVAQSPRYKIIEKRQSVAFWCNPISGHATLYWYQQILGQGPKLLIQFQNNGVVDDSQLPKDRFSAERLKGVDSTLKIQPAKLEDSAVYLCASSLESGLNYEQYFGPGTRLTVT.

This clone was observed a handful of times. The J gene is TRBJ2-3, the V gene TRBV11-3, with a weak D call TRBD2 (6 bases). This CDR3 has 14 residues. The germline V gene encodes CDR1 SGHNT and CDR2 YENEEA. V was cut by 1 base and J by 4 bases, with 9 bases left in between. CDR3 loop: CASSLGGGPDTQYF. CDR3 nucleotide sequence: TGTGCCAGCAGCTTAGGAGGAGGGCCAGATACGCAGTATTTT.

The chain couples TRBV7-9 to TRBJ2-7; TRBD1 matches 12 bases. Germline CDR1 reads SEHNR; CDR2 reads FQNEAQ (reference sequence). V was pared by 3 bases and J by 6 bases, with 6 bases of the junction left unmatched. CDR3 length: 15 amino acids. CDR3 bases: TGTGCCAGCAGCTTTTACCGGGACAGGGGGCTCGAGCAGTACTTC. This translates into CASSFYRDRGLEQYF.

The chain carries TRBV28 and TRBJ2-2; D remains unclear. Germline lookup yields CDR1 MDHEN and CDR2 SYDVKM. V shed 8 bases and J shed 9 bases, with 10 bases lying between them. The CDR3 consists of 11 residues. As DNA, the CDR3 is TGTGCCAGCGGAGCTAACCGGGAGCTGTTTTTT. It specifies CASGANRELFF.

The rearrangement links TRBV29-1 to TRBJ2-5, with TRBD1 matching over 9 bases. The germline gives CDR1 SQVTM, CDR2 ANQGSEA. The CDR3 covers 17 residues. Trimming took 6 bases from V and 1 from J; bases not matched to a gene: 15. In DNA form, the CDR3 reads TGCAGCGTCGCCGGATTAATCTCGGGACAGGGCCAAGAGACCCAGTACTTC. It is translated as CSVAGLISGQGQETQYF. The full variable domain, its missing parts supplied by reference TRBV29-1 and TRBJ2-5, is SAVISQKPSRDICQRGTSLTIQCQVDSQVTMMFWYRQQPGQSLTLIATANQGSEATYESGFVIDKFPISRPNLTFSTLTVSNMSPEDSSIYLCSVAGLISGQGQETQYFGPGTRLLVL.

The CDR3, as DNA: TGTGCCAGCAGCCGGACAACTCAAGAGACCCAGTACTTC. As protein: CASSRTTQETQYF. The chain uses TRBV7-9 and TRBJ2-5, with D possibly matching TRBD1 (5 bases). The CDR3 has 13 residues. V gave up 5 bases and J gave up 2 bases, with 9 bases separating them. Germline V gives CDR1 SEHNR, CDR2 FQNEAQ (reference sequence).

This clone occurred a few times. The CDR3 nucleotides read TGTGCCAGCAGTACCAGCGGGTCCACCTACGAGCAGTACTTC. As protein: CASSTSGSTYEQYF. The J gene is TRBJ2-7, the V gene TRBV9; D is perhaps TRBD2 (6 bases). This CDR3 is built from 14 residues. Deletions cut 5 bases from V and 2 bases from J, with 14 bases between. CDR1 is SGDLS, CDR2 YYNGEE, per germline. The variable domain in full, completed from reference TRBV9 and TRBJ2-7, reads DSGVTQTPKHLITATGQRVTLRCSPRSGDLSVYWYQQSLDQGLQFLIQYYNGEERAKGNILERFSAQQFPDLHSELNLSSLELGDSALYFCASSTSGSTYEQYFGPGTRLTVT.

J is TRBJ2-1 and V is TRBV10-1; 13 nucleotides match TRBD2. This CDR3 spans 15 amino acids. The ends lost 7 bases at V and 5 bases at J; junction bases unmatched: 5. Per the germline V gene, CDR1 is WNHNN and CDR2 is SYGVQD (reference sequence). The CDR3 loop reads CASNTGLAGNNEQFF. Written as DNA, the CDR3 is TGCGCCAGCAATACGGGACTAGCGGGAAACAATGAGCAGTTCTTC.

The chain joins TRBV21-1 to TRBJ2-1; the table's D call, TRBD1, has no DNA check behind it. TRBV21-1 is annotated as a pseudogene. The CDR3 contains 17 residues. The DNA for the CDR3 is TGTGCCAGCGAAAAGGGGGCGCTCCTGACTAGGGGCAATGAGCAGTTCTTC. This sequence encodes CASEKGALLTRGNEQFF.

The V gene is TRBV5-1, the J gene TRBJ2-7, with 7 nucleotides matching TRBD1. The J segment lost 7 bases and the V segment lost 4 bases, leaving 8 bases of the junction unmatched. The germline gives CDR1 SGHRS, CDR2 YFSETQ. CDR3 length: 13 amino acids. DNA for the CDR3: TGCGCCAGCAGCGGAAGACAGGGTCGGGAGCAGTACTTC. It specifies CASSGRQGREQYF.

The chain couples TRBV6-6 to TRBJ2-3; TRBD2 is a possible D gene (6 bases). Trimming shortened V by 0 bases and J by 8 bases, and 9 bases separated the two germline ends. There are 13 residues in the CDR3. Germline-derived CDR1 and CDR2 are MNHNY and SVGAGI (reference sequence). The CDR3 sequence is CASSYSGTVTQYF. In DNA form, the CDR3 reads TGTGCCAGCAGTTACTCCGGGACTGTTACGCAGTATTTT.

The V call is TRBV28, the J call TRBJ1-1; D not certain. The V end was cut by 2 bases, the J end by 4 bases, with 5 bases between. CDR1 is MDHEN and CDR2 is SYDVKM in the germline V gene. CDR3 length equals 12 residues. CDR3 amino acids: CASSLAATEAFF. Here the CDR3 DNA reads TGTGCCAGCAGTTTAGCGGCCACTGAAGCTTTCTTT.

About this clone: Germline and junction disagree at one end, which may indicate a read error. The identical CDR3 is also encoded by other nucleotide sequences in the sample. This chain connects TRBV5-1 to TRBJ1-5; 7 positions agree with TRBD1. The CDR3 has 16 amino acids. Germline CDR1 and CDR2: SGHRS and YFSETQ. CDR3 amino acids: CASSPTGLTSNQPQHF. In DNA, the CDR3 is TGCGCCAGCAGCCCGACAGGGCTCACGAGCAATCAACCCCAGCATTTT.

On this clone itself: Germline and junction disagree at one end, which may indicate a read error. CDR3 nucleotides: TGTTCCAGCAGCTTTGGGGGGGACCTCTACGAGCAGTACTTC. Residues: CSSSFGGDLYEQYF. The chain is built from TRBV7-9 and TRBJ2-7; 7 bases fit TRBD2. This CDR3 region has 14 residues. Germline loops: CDR1 SEHNR, CDR2 FQNEAQ (reference sequence).

This chain connects TRBV10-2 to TRBJ1-1; 7 bases fit TRBD1. This CDR3 spans 15 amino acids. The V gene end was trimmed by 3 bases and the J gene end by 2 bases; junction bases not matched to a gene: 6. CDR1 and CDR2 from the germline V gene are WSHSY and SAAADI. The CDR3 nucleotides are TGCGCCAGCAGTGACCCGACAGGGATAAACACTGAAGCTTTCTTT. This encodes CASSDPTGINTEAFF.

V gene TRBV9 combines with J gene TRBJ2-3; possibly TRBD2 for D (5 bases). Germline V gene sequence: CDR1 SGDLS, CDR2 YYNGEE. V lost 0 bases and J lost 2, with 13 bases in between. The CDR3 extends over 16 amino acids. The CDR3 sequence: CASSVGASSLTDTQYF. DNA for the CDR3: TGTGCCAGCAGCGTAGGGGCTAGCAGTCTCACAGATACGCAGTATTTT.

This chain joins TRBV11-2 and TRBJ1-1, with D hard to call. The V end was cut by 5 bases, the J end by 1 base, with 8 bases between. This CDR3 contains 13 residues. Germline CDR1 is SGHAT and CDR2 is FQNNGV. CDR3 sequence: CASSQSRNTEAFF. The CDR3 DNA follows: TGTGCCAGCAGCCAATCTAGGAACACTGAAGCTTTCTTT.

The chain combines TRBV4-2 with TRBJ1-1, with a weak D call TRBD1 (5 bases). Germline CDR1 LGHNA, CDR2 YNFKEQ. The CDR3 extends over 16 amino acids. Trimming pared 1 base from V and 2 bases from J, leaving 14 bases between. The CDR3 sequence is CASSQARGGTNTEAFF. CDR3 nucleotide sequence: TGTGCCAGCAGCCAAGCAAGGGGAGGGACTAACACTGAAGCTTTCTTT.

This chain links TRBV12-2 with TRBJ2-1; TRBD2 was called by the table and not checked on the DNA. TRBV12-2 corresponds to a pseudogene. CDR3 size: 16 residues. CDR3 amino acids: CASRSHSGKSYNEQFF. In DNA, the CDR3 is TGTGCAAGTCGCTCCCATAGCGGGAAATCCTACAATGAGCAGTTCTTC.

A single count supports this clone. The chain carries TRBV5-1 and TRBJ1-6; D not resolved. V lost 2 bases and J lost 8, with 11 bases in between. CDR1 and CDR2 (germline): SGHRS, YFSETQ. The length of the CDR3 is 14 residues. This CDR3 reads CASSLSGMDSPLHF. The CDR3 DNA is TGCGCCAGCAGCTTATCGGGGATGGATTCACCCCTCCACTTT.

The chain recombines TRBV18 with TRBJ2-1; a possible D gene is TRBD1 (6 bases). V was trimmed by 2 bases and J by 1 base, leaving 9 bases between them. CDR1 is KGHSH and CDR2 is LQKENI in the germline V gene. The CDR3 runs 15 residues. The CDR3 nucleotides read TGTGCCAGCTCACCAACAGGGTTTTCCTACAATGAGCAGTTCTTC. Amino acid sequence: CASSPTGFSYNEQFF. The whole variable domain, filled in from reference TRBV18 and TRBJ2-1, reads NAGVMQNPRHLVRRRGQEARLRCSPMKGHSHVYWYRQLPEEGLKFMVYLQKENIIDESGMPKERFSAEFPKEGPSILRIQQVVRGDSAAYFCASSPTGFSYNEQFFGPGTRLTVL.